This T cell receptor (beta chain) derives from a study of blood T cell repertoires in COVID-19. Study information: The United States, Italy and Spain supplied acute and convalescent COVID-19 samples.

As to this clone: Different DNA sequences within this sample yield the same CDR3.

The CDR3 extends over 14 amino acids. In germline, CDR1 is SGHRS, CDR2 YFSETQ. V trimming: 0 bases; J trimming: 5 bases; junction bases outside the gene matches: 0. In the original processing: Estimated nucleated cell counts came from reference gene primer amplification. The repertoire was sequenced with immunoSEQ multiplex PCR; TCRdb's copy has only in-frame clones and lacks some. That table furnishes V, J and clone size, whereas the DNA furnished D and trimming. This sample has 200,000 or so clones, with roughly four fifths found just once. The source material was peripheral blood. The chain recombines TRBV5-1 with TRBJ2-7, with 12 bases that match TRBD2. This sequence originates from a human donor with acute or convalescent COVID-19. The donor label of this sample is uncertain. The CDR3 nucleotides read TGCGCCAGCAGCTTGGGACTAGCGGGAGACGAGCAGTACTTC. Translated: CASSLGLAGDEQYF.